Listed below are T cell receptor beta chains from one sample, sequenced in a study of regulatory T cells in long-lasting Graves disease. TCRdb passed the multiplex PCR reads through MiXCR, listing each CDR3 protein once. The sample has 350,000 to 450,000 distinct CDR3 sequences, about 15% seen once; the top ten hold about 7.8%. This sample also appeared in a second study, on T cells in Graves' hyperthyroidism and ophthalmopathy.

Material: peripheral blood mononuclear cells (PBMCs), obtained at new diagnosis, from a patient treated with antithyroid drugs. The receptors stem from a woman in her thirties or forties with Graves disease. The CDR3 runs from the conserved cysteine through the conserved F or W. D genes are given only for firm matches. A row's size may be missing; if present it is once, few, many or a size class.

TRBJ2-3,TRBD1,many,TRBV20-1,CSATGTGAGDTQYF,TGCAGTGCTACCGGGACAGGGGCTGGAGATACGCAGTATTTT
TRBJ2-6,.,.,TRBV5-5,CASSETALLGANVLTF,TGTGCCAGCAGCGAGACAGCACTCTTGGGGGCCAACGTCCTGACTTTC
TRBJ1-1,.,few,TRBV20-1,CSARGRMGTEAFF,TGCAGTGCTAGAGGTAGGATGGGGACTGAAGCTTTCTTT
TRBJ2-5,.,.,TRBV7-9,CASSPGRGEETQYF,TGTGCCAGCAGCCCCGGCAGGGGGGAAGAGACCCAGTACTTC
TRBJ1-1,.,many,TRBV12-3/TRBV12-4,CASTPGQRVDSTEAFF,TGTGCCAGCACCCCGGGACAAAGAGTAGATAGCACTGAAGCTTTCTTT
TRBJ2-2,.,many,TRBV5-1,CASRMVANTGELFF,TGCGCCAGCAGAATGGTCGCGAACACCGGGGAGCTGTTTTTT
TRBJ1-4,.,.,TRBV7-9,CASSSRVDNEKLFF,TGTGCCAGCAGCTCCCGGGTCGATAATGAAAAACTGTTTTTT
TRBJ2-7,.,.,TRBV20-1,CSAPAGTYEQYF,TGCAGTGCCCCGGCGGGTACCTACGAGCAGTACTTC
TRBJ2-3,TRBD2,many,TRBV11-3,CASSLEGIGRGDF,TGTGCCAGCAGCTTAGAAGGGATCGGGAGGGGTGATTTT
TRBJ2-5,.,many,TRBV20-1,CSAGADPRETQYF,TGCAGTGCCGGAGCGGACCCTCGGGAGACCCAGTACTTC
TRBJ2-3,.,many,TRBV27,CASSLLGADTQYF,TGTGCCAGCAGCCTCCTAGGGGCAGATACGCAGTATTTT
TRBJ1-6,.,many,TRBV28,CASSRPPGLRSGNSPLHF,TGTGCCAGCAGCCGACCCCCGGGACTTAGATCTGGTAATTCACCCCTCCACTTT
TRBJ1-4,TRBD1,many,TRBV7-8,CASSPERRGQGEKLFF,TGTGCCAGCAGCCCGGAACGCAGGGGGCAAGGTGAAAAACTGTTTTTT
TRBJ2-3,.,.,TRBV27,CASSPGGADTYTQYF,TGTGCCAGCAGTCCCGGGGGAGCCGACACCTATACGCAGTATTTT
TRBJ2-5,.,many,TRBV30,CAWSVPGLSETQYF,TGTGCCTGGAGTGTACCGGGGCTTTCAGAGACCCAGTACTTC
TRBJ2-5,TRBD2,many,TRBV28,CASSWAGGARKETQYF,TGTGCCAGCAGTTGGGCGGGAGGAGCTAGGAAAGAGACCCAGTACTTC
TRBJ2-7,TRBD1,.,TRBV5-4,CASSPPTGVGSDEQYF,TGTGCCAGCAGCCCACCTACAGGGGTCGGTTCGGACGAGCAGTACTTC
TRBJ2-1,.,many,TRBV19,CASCFLRNRVHNEQFF,TGTGCCAGTTGTTTCTTGCGCAACAGGGTGCACAATGAGCAGTTCTTC
TRBJ2-7,.,many,TRBV7-2,CASSLEAAYEQYF,TGTGCCAGCAGCTTAGAGGCAGCCTACGAGCAGTACTTC
TRBJ2-7,TRBD1,few,TRBV20-1,CSATGQAEATAEQYF,TGCAGTGCTACCGGACAGGCGGAGGCTACTGCCGAGCAGTACTTC
TRBJ2-2,.,many,TRBV24-1,CATSEWSNTGELFF,TGTGCCACCAGTGAATGGTCGAACACCGGGGAGCTGTTTTTT
TRBJ2-1,TRBD2,.,TRBV27,CASSASGMLQFF,TGTGCCAGCAGTGCTAGCGGGATGTTACAGTTCTTC
TRBJ2-7,.,many,TRBV28,CASTSGTLAYEQYF,TGTGCCAGCACGTCCGGGACACTCGCCTACGAGCAGTACTTC
TRBJ2-1,TRBD1,many,TRBV6-1,CASVQGSQGSDEQFF,TGTGCCAGCGTACAGGGGTCCCAAGGAAGCGATGAGCAGTTCTTC
TRBJ2-7,.,.,TRBV25-1,CASSEWKGGKSSYEQYF,TGTGCCAGCAGTGAATGGAAAGGGGGGAAGAGCTCCTACGAGCAGTACTTC
TRBJ2-3,.,.,TRBV29-1,CSVEERSTDTQYF,TGCAGCGTTGAAGAGCGGAGCACAGATACGCAGTATTTT
TRBJ2-7,TRBD2,few,TRBV28,CASSAAGTSGWYEQYF,TGTGCCAGCAGTGCAGCCGGGACTAGCGGGTGGTACGAGCAGTACTTC
TRBJ2-2,.,many,TRBV7-2,CASSSRPGTGELFF,TGTGCCAGCAGCTCCCGCCCGGGAACCGGGGAGCTGTTTTTT
TRBJ1-1,TRBD1,many,TRBV12-3/TRBV12-4,CASSQGARIEAFF,TGTGCCAGCAGCCAGGGGGCACGGATTGAAGCTTTCTTT
TRBJ2-7,.,many,TRBV9,CASSPEGKYEQYF,TGTGCCAGCAGCCCCGAAGGGAAATACGAGCAGTACTTC
TRBJ2-2,.,.,TRBV6-2/TRBV6-3,CASSESGETGELFF,TGTGCCAGCAGTGAGTCAGGGGAAACCGGGGAGCTGTTTTTT
TRBJ1-6,TRBD1,.,TRBV6-5,CASSFDRGGVYNSPLHF,TGTGCCAGCAGTTTCGACAGGGGAGGAGTATATAATTCACCCCTCCACTTT
TRBJ2-3,.,.,TRBV19,CASSRGWLEETDTQYF,TGTGCCAGTAGTCGAGGGTGGCTAGAAGAAACAGATACGCAGTATTTT
TRBJ2-5,.,few,TRBV19,CASSVPARGETQYF,TGTGCCAGTAGTGTGCCTGCCCGGGGTGAGACCCAGTACTTC
TRBJ2-6,TRBD1,few,TRBV6-2/TRBV6-3,CATTAGTGGAGANVLTF,TGTGCCACCACGGCCGGTACAGGGGGCGCTGGGGCCAACGTCCTGACTTTC
TRBJ2-1,.,many,TRBV5-4,CASSSGWRDSYNEQFF,TGTGCCAGCAGCTCGGGGTGGCGGGACTCCTACAATGAGCAGTTCTTC
TRBJ2-3,TRBD2,many,TRBV7-2,CASSRGLGSDTQYF,TGTGCCAGCAGTCGTGGACTAGGCTCAGATACGCAGTATTTT
TRBJ2-2,TRBD2,many,TRBV20-1,CSARNWGGAGELFF,TGCAGTGCTAGAAATTGGGGGGGAGCCGGGGAGCTGTTTTTT
TRBJ2-7,TRBD2,.,TRBV19,CASSILAGNSYEQYF,TGTGCCAGTAGTATACTAGCGGGAAACTCCTACGAGCAGTACTTC
TRBJ2-5,TRBD1,many,TRBV12-3/TRBV12-4,CASSPRDRQETQYF,TGTGCCAGCAGTCCACGGGACAGGCAAGAGACCCAGTACTTC
TRBJ2-5,.,.,TRBV5-1,CASSLIAGAKETQYF,TGCGCCAGCAGCTTGATCGCAGGGGCGAAAGAGACCCAGTACTTC
TRBJ2-1,.,.,TRBV4-3,CASSQDSTAGSYNEQFF,TGCGCCAGCAGCCAAGATTCTACAGCGGGCTCCTACAATGAGCAGTTCTTC
TRBJ2-7,TRBD2,many,TRBV7-2,CASSLRRGSYEQYF,TGTGCCAGCAGCTTAAGGCGGGGGTCCTACGAGCAGTACTTC
TRBJ2-3,.,.,TRBV5-4,CASSPIGRHTQYF,TGTGCCAGCAGCCCGATAGGGAGACATACGCAGTATTTT
TRBJ1-1,.,few,TRBV4-3,CASSQGYFQGRFSNTEAFF,TGCGCCAGCAGCCAAGGGTACTTTCAGGGGCGCTTCTCGAACACTGAAGCTTTCTTT
TRBJ2-7,TRBD2,many,TRBV7-9,CASSLGGGSSYEQYF,TGTGCCAGCAGCTTAGGGGGGGGGTCTTCCTACGAGCAGTACTTC
TRBJ2-5,.,many,TRBV28,CASSPPPPSPKQETQYF,TGTGCCAGCAGTCCCCCCCCCCCGAGCCCTAAACAAGAGACCCAGTACTTC
TRBJ2-1,.,.,TRBV12-3/TRBV12-4,CASSPLENEQFF,TGTGCCAGCAGCCCCCTAGAAAATGAGCAGTTCTTC
TRBJ2-3,.,.,TRBV6-1,CASSEQLTDTQYF,TGTGCCAGCAGTGAACAGCTCACAGATACGCAGTATTTT
TRBJ2-3,.,many,TRBV27,CASTDRSTDTQYF,TGTGCCAGCACCGACAGATCCACAGATACGCAGTATTTT
TRBJ2-1,TRBD2,many,TRBV6-1,CASSKKGSGVYNEQFF,TGTGCCAGCAGCAAAAAGGGCAGCGGGGTCTACAATGAGCAGTTCTTC